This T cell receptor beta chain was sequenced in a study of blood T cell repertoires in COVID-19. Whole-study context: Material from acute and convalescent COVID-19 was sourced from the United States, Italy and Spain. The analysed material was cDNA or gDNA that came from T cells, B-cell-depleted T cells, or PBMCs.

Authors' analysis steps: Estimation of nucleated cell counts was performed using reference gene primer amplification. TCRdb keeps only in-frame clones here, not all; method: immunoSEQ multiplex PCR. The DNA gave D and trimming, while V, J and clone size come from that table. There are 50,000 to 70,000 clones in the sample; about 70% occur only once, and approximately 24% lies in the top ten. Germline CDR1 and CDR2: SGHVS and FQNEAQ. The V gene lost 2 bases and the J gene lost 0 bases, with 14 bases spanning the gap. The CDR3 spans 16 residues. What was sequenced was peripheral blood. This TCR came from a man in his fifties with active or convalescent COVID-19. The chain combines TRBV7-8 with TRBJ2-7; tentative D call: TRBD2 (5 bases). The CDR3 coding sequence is TGTGCCAGCAGCTTAATTGTGGGAGCCAACTCCTACGAGCAGTACTTC. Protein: CASSLIVGANSYEQYF. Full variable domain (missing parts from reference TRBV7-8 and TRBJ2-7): GAGVSQSPRYKVAKRGQDVALRCDPISGHVSLFWYQQALGQGPEFLTYFQNEAQLDKSGLPSDRFFAERPEGSVSTLKIQRTQQEDSAVYLCASSLIVGANSYEQYFGPGTRLTVT.